This T cell receptor (beta chain) was identified during a study of T cells in Graves' hyperthyroidism and ophthalmopathy. Looking at the study overall: Before any treatment, at initial diagnosis, peripheral blood was collected.

Among the patients, aged 18 to 65, hyperthyroidism was newly diagnosed and had lasted under 2 months. A patient was excluded if there was uncontrolled infection, other autoimmune disease, pregnancy or lactation. The PBMCs were taken from approximately 11 ml of fresh peripheral blood. This clonotype was counted ten times or more. The CDR3 regions of TCR beta were amplified from RNA transcripts. HTBI primers were the set used in a first-round RT-PCR of the TCR CDR3. TCRdb analysed the multiplex PCR reads with MiXCR anew, one entry per CDR3 protein. The sample records more than 350,000 distinct CDR3 sequences, approximately 15% being singletons. V was pared by 6 bases and J by 5 bases, with 7 bases of the junction left unmatched. This CDR3 is built from 15 residues. Looked up from germline, CDR1 is MDHEN and CDR2 is SYDVKM.

This sequence joins TRBV28 and TRBJ2-5; 12 bases fit TRBD2. The sequencing sample was made of blood. The source is a woman in her 30s with Graves' hyperthyroidism. The CDR3 reads CASRTSGSISETQYF. The CDR3 DNA sequence: TGTGCCAGCAGGACTAGCGGGAGTATCTCGGAGACCCAGTACTTC.